This T cell receptor (beta chain) emerged from a study of shared clonotypes between healthy human individuals. In the case of this clone: Its antigen is unknown.

The study, taken as a whole, reports: A generally larger estimated richness was seen in naive subsets than in memory subsets. Naive CD4 clonotype sharing across a handful of donors was 4.5% to 6%. Expectations were that clonotype sharing among donors would be affected by sequencing depth.

V lost 7 bases, J lost 1 base, and 13 bases lay in between. Germline CDR1 and CDR2: LNHDA and SQIVND (reference sequence). This CDR3 has 14 residues. Repertoires were generated with immunoSEQ multiplex PCR, while TCRdb's copy carries only in-frame clones and drops some. Among over a million clones, approximately 98% were seen once, and the ten largest hold less than 0.55%. This TCR derives from a young man in good health. Source material: naive CD4+ T cells sorted from blood. Noted subset: CD45RA+ positively selected. This chain uses TRBV19 with TRBJ1-1, with a tentative D call TRBD1 (5 bases). This CDR3 reads CASKLGRGNTEAFF. The DNA for the CDR3 is TGTGCCAGTAAACTGGGGCGAGGGAACACTGAAGCTTTCTTT. Combining the CDR3 with reference TRBV19 and TRBJ1-1 gives the whole variable domain DGGITQSPKYLFRKEGQNVTLSCEQNLNHDAMYWYRQDPGQGLRLIYYSQIVNDFQKGDIAEGYSVSREKKESFPLTVTSAQKNPTAFYLCASKLGRGNTEAFFGQGTRLTVV.